These 6 T cell receptor beta chains originate from one sample sequenced in a study of T-cell memory formation after mild COVID-19. TCRdb processed the 5' RACE reads anew with MiXCR; each CDR3 protein has one entry. The sample consists of fewer than 250,000 distinct CDR3 sequences, around 30% of them appearing once. Sequencing used PBMCs or a T cell subset sorted from them (not recorded which). These receptors were obtained from an adult woman who had mild COVID-19 (a few samples of this study predate the infection). Cell type and time point are not known.

This clonotype was seen only a few times. The J gene is TRBJ2-3, the V gene TRBV3-1; no clear D gene. The germline V and J ends were trimmed by 0 bases and 0 bases, with 16 bases remaining between them. The CDR3 has 18 residues. Germline V gene data show CDR1 as LGHDT and CDR2 as YNNKEL (reference sequence). CDR3 amino acids: CASSQDPEGVASTDTQYF. The CDR3, as DNA: TGTGCCAGCAGCCAAGATCCCGAAGGTGTTGCTAGCACAGATACGCAGTATTTT.

In this sample, this clonotype turned up a few times. The junction does not match germline at one end; this may be a read error. The chain is built from TRBV7-9 and TRBJ2-1, with D possibly called TRBD1 or TRBD2 (5 bases each). Germline V lookup: CDR1 SEHNR, CDR2 FQNEAQ (reference sequence). The CDR3 runs 15 residues. The CDR3 sequence is CASTLVVGENYEQFF. For the CDR3, the DNA is TGTGCCAGCACCTTAGTTGTGGGGGAGAACTATGAGCAGTTCTTC.

V gene TRBV4-3 combines with J gene TRBJ2-3; D might be TRBD2 (6 bases). Germline CDR1 LGHNA, CDR2 YSLEER. V gave up 1 base and J gave up 6 bases, with 14 bases separating them. The CDR3 is made up of 15 amino acids. CDR3 DNA: TGCGCCAGCAGCCAAGTAGCGGTCGGTAGGGATACGCAGTATTTT. Amino acid sequence: CASSQVAVGRDTQYF.

The chain recombines TRBV7-9 with TRBJ1-1; 7 bases fit TRBD1. Germline V gene lookup returns CDR1 SEHNR and CDR2 FQNEAQ (reference sequence). The CDR3 has 14 amino acids. V lost 5 bases and J lost 2; bases outside the gene matches: 5. This chain's CDR3 is CASSPGQSNTEAFF. In DNA form, the CDR3 reads TGTGCCAGCAGCCCGGGACAGAGTAACACTGAAGCTTTCTTT.

This clonotype showed up just a few times. This chain uses TRBV6-1 with TRBJ2-7; 11 bases fit TRBD2. Germline V gene lookup returns CDR1 MNHNS and CDR2 SASEGT. Unmatched junction bases numbered 3, after V lost 4 bases and J lost 4 bases. The CDR3 totals 14 residues. The CDR3 loop reads CASSATSGKYEQYF. The CDR3 DNA reads as TGTGCCAGCAGTGCGACTAGCGGGAAGTACGAGCAGTACTTC.

The chain recombines TRBV6-2 or TRBV6-3 with TRBJ2-1; tentatively, D is TRBD2 (5 bases). The V end lost 7 bases, the J end lost 5 bases, and 18 bases lay between the germline ends. The germline V gene has CDR1 MNHEY and CDR2 SVGEGT. This CDR3 comprises 15 residues. Here the CDR3 reads CASNPGLVLHNEQFF. The CDR3 DNA sequence: TGTGCCAGCAACCCTGGACTGGTTCTCCACAATGAGCAGTTCTTC.